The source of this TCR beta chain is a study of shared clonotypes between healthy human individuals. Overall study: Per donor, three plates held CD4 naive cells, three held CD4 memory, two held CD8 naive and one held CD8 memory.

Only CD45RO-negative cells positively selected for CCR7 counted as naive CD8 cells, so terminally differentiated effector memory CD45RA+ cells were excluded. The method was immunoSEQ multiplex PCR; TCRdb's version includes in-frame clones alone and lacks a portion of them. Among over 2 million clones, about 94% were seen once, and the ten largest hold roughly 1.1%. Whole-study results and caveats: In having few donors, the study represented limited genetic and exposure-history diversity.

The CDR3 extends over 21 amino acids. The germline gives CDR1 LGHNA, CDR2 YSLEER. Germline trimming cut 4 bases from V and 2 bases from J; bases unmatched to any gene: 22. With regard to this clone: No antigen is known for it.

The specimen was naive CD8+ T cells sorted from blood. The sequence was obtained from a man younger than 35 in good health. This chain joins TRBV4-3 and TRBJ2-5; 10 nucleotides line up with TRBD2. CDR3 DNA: TGCGCCAGCAGCCCCCGAAAATTGGCTAGCGGGAGTCGCGGGGGACAAGAGACCCAGTACTTC. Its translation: CASSPRKLASGSRGGQETQYF.